The 7 T cell receptor beta chains in this list originate from one sample, sequenced in a study of CD8+ T cells in alopecia areata. In each case, RNA was isolated and then reverse transcribed into cDNA as the sequencing template. The table came from immunoSEQ multiplex PCR; TCRdb's copy has only in-frame clones and leaves some out. In the table there are around 300,000 clones, 60% of which are singletons. Treatment denoted: oral pan-JAK inhibitor, 5-10 mg twice daily. Sequences were derived from CD4+ T cells sorted from blood, sampled around week 53, from a patient treated with tofacitinib. The source is a human donor with alopecia areata.

Concerning this clone: The sample contains more than one DNA sequence encoding this CDR3. The rearrangement joins TRBV7-2 to TRBJ1-5, with D unclear. V was shortened by 5 bases and J by 4 bases, with 6 bases between the two germline ends. CDR3 length: 12 amino acids. The germline V gene has CDR1 SGHTA and CDR2 FQGNSA. CDR3 sequence reads: CASSGRNQPQHF. CDR3 nucleotides: TGTGCCAGCAGCGGTCGTAATCAGCCCCAGCATTTT.

The chain joins TRBV29-1 to TRBJ2-7, with 11 bases fitting TRBD2. V was clipped by 4 bases and J by 4 bases; unmatched bases: 3. The CDR3 is 13 amino acids. In germline, CDR1 is SQVTM, CDR2 ANQGSEA. The CDR3 here is CSVGASGGYEQYF. CDR3 in DNA: TGCAGCGTTGGGGCTAGCGGGGGGTACGAGCAGTACTTC.

The J gene is TRBJ2-5, the V gene TRBV6-5; D perhaps matches TRBD1 (6 bases). The CDR3 has 14 amino acids. Germline-derived CDR1 and CDR2 are MNHEY and SVGAGI. Trimming stripped 2 bases from V and 3 bases from J, with 10 bases between. The CDR3 bases are TGTGCCAGCAGTTACGCAGGGGCCGAAGAGACCCAGTACTTC. Its translation is CASSYAGAEETQYF.

The V and J genes are TRBV6-6 and TRBJ2-3; D not resolved. CDR1 MNHNY and CDR2 SVGAGI come from the germline V gene (reference sequence). The CDR3 runs 13 residues. The V gene lost 8 bases and the J gene lost 0 bases, with 9 bases spanning the gap. The CDR3 bases are TGTGCCAGCCGCACTACAAGCACAGATACGCAGTATTTT. Amino acid sequence: CASRTTSTDTQYF.

V usage is TRBV7-2 and J usage is TRBJ2-3; a possible D gene is TRBD2 (6 bases). The germline V gene encodes CDR1 SGHTA and CDR2 FQGNSA. The CDR3 loop spans 13 amino acids. The V gene lost 6 bases and the J gene lost 0 bases, with 7 bases spanning the gap. The CDR3 loop reads CASRGGSTDTQYF. CDR3 nucleotides: TGTGCCAGCAGGGGGGGAAGCACAGATACGCAGTATTTT.

This clone was seen a handful of times. J is TRBJ2-5 and V is TRBV5-5; D is undetermined. CDR3 length: 12 residues. V shed 0 bases and J shed 4 bases, with 4 bases lying between them. Germline V CDR1 and CDR2: SGHKS, YYEKEE (reference sequence). The CDR3 nucleotides read TGTGCCAGCAGCTTGGTCGCAGAGACCCAGTACTTC. This codes for CASSLVAETQYF.

This clone was found a few times. The chain couples TRBV30 to TRBJ1-2; possible D gene TRBD1, 5 bases. The V gene lost 0 bases and the J gene lost 4 bases, with 9 bases spanning the gap. This CDR3 has 13 residues. Germline CDR1 reads GTSNPN; CDR2 reads SVGIG (reference sequence). CDR3 residues: CAWSVGRVYGYTF. CDR3 nucleotide sequence: TGTGCCTGGAGTGTGGGCAGGGTCTATGGCTACACCTTC.